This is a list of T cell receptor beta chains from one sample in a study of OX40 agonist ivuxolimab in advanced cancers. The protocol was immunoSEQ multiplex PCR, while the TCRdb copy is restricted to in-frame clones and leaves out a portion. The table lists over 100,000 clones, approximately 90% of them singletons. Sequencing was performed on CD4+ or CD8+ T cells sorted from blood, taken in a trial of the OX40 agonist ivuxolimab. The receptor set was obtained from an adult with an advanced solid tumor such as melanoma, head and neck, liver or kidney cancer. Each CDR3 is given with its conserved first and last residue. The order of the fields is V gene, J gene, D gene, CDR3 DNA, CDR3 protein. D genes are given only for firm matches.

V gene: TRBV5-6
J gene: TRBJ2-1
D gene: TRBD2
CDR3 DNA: TGTGCCAGCAGCTTGAGACTAGCGGTCTCCAATGAGCAGTTCTTC
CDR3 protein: CASSLRLAVSNEQFF

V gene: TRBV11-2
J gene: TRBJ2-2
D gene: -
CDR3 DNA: TGTGCCAGCAGCTTAGATGTTATGGCGCGGACCGGGGAGCTGTTTTTT
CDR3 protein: CASSLDVMARTGELFF

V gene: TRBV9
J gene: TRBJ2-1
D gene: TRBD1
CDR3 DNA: TGTGCCAGCAGCGGGCAGACAGGGGGGTACAATGAGCAGTTCTTC
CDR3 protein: CASSGQTGGYNEQFF

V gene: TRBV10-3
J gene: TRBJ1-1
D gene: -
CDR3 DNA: TGTGCCATCAGTCCAGACCCAGACACTCACACTGAAGCTTTCTTT
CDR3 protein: CAISPDPDTHTEAFF

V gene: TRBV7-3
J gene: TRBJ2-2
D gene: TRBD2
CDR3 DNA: TGTGCCAGCAGCTCCCGGACTAGCGGGATCACCGGGGAGCTGTTTTTT
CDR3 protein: CASSSRTSGITGELFF

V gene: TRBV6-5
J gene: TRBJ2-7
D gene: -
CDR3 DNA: TGTGCCAGCAGTTACGGACCCAACGAGCAGTACTTC
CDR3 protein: CASSYGPNEQYF

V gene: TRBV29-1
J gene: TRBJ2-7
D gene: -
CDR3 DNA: TGCAGCGTTGAGAGTGACAGACTCCCCTACGAGCAGTACTTC
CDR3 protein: CSVESDRLPYEQYF

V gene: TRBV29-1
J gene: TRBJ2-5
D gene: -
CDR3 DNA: TGCAGCGTCCGAACTCCCGGGACCGGAGAGACCCAGTACTTC
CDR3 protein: CSVRTPGTGETQYF

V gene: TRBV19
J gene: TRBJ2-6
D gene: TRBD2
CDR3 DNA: TGTGCCAGTAGTGAACTAGCGGGAGGTGCGGGGGCCAACGTCCTGACTTTC
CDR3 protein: CASSELAGGAGANVLTF

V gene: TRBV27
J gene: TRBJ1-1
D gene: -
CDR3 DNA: TGTGCCAGCAGTTTATTAGCTGGGAACACTGAAGCTTTCTTT
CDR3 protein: CASSLLAGNTEAFF

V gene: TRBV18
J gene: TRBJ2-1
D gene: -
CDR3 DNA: TGTGCCAGCTCACCACCGTCAGTTTCCTACAATGAGCAGTTCTTC
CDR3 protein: CASSPPSVSYNEQFF

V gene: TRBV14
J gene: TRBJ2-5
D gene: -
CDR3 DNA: TGTGCCAGCAGTAAATTTAACGGGGAGACCCAGTACTTC
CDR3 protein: CASSKFNGETQYF

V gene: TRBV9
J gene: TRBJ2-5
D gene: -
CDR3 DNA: TGTGCCAGCAGCTTAACGGGACTGATGAAAGAGACCCAGTACTTC
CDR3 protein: CASSLTGLMKETQYF

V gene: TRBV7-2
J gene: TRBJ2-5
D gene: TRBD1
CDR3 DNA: TGTGCCACGGAACAGGGGGCGGGAGAGACCCAGTACTTC
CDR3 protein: CATEQGAGETQYF

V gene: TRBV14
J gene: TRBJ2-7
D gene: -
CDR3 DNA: TGTGCCAGCAGCCAATGGAGCTACGAGCAGTACTTC
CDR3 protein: CASSQWSYEQYF

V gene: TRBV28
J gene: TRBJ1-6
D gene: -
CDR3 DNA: TGTGCCAGTAGTTTAGGCGCCGAGGGCATTTCACCCCTCCACTTT
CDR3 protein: CASSLGAEGISPLHF

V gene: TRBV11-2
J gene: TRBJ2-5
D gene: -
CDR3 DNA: TGTGCCAGCAGCTTAGAAAAGTCTGGGACCCAGTACTTC
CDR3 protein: CASSLEKSGTQYF

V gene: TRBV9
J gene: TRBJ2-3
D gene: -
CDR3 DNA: TGTGCCAGCAGCCCCCGGGACACGTTCACAGATACGCAGTATTTT
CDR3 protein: CASSPRDTFTDTQYF

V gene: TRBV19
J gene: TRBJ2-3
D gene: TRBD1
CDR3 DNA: TGTGCCAGTAGTATCGACGGGACAGGGGAGACAGATACGCAGTATTTT
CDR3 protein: CASSIDGTGETDTQYF

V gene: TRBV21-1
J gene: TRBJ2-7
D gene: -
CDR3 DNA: TGTGCCAGCAGCGAACGTCCCGGGACTATCCCCTACGAGCAGTACTTC
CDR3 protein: CASSERPGTIPYEQYF